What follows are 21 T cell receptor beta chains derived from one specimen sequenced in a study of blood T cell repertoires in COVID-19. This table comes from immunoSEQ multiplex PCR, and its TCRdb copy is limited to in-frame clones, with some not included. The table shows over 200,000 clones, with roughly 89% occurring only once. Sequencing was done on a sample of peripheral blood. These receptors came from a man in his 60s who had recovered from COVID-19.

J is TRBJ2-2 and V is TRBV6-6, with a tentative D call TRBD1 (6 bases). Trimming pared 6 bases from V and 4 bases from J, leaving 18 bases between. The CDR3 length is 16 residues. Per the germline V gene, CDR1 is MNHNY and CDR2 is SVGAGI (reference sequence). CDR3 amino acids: CASRKGEHLGTGELFF. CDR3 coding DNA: TGTGCCAGCAGGAAGGGGGAACACCTGGGCACCGGGGAGCTGTTTTTT.

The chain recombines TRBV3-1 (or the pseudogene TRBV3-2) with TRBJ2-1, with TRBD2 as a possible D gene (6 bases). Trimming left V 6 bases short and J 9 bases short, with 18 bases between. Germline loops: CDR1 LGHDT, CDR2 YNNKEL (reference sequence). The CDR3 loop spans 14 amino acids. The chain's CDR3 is CASSSGSGLVEQFF. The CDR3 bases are TGTGCCAGCAGTTCGGGTAGCGGCCTGGTTGAGCAGTTCTTC.

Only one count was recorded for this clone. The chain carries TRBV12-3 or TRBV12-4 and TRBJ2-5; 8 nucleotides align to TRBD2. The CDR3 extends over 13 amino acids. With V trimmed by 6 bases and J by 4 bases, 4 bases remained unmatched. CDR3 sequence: CASSQAGGETQYF. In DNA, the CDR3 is TGTGCCAGCAGCCAGGCGGGAGGAGAGACCCAGTACTTC.

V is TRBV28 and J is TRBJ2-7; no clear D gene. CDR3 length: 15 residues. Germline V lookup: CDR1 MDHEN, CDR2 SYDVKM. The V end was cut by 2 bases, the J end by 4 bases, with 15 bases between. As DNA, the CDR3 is TGTGCCAGCAGTTTAGCCGGTGGAGATCTTTACGAGCAGTACTTC. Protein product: CASSLAGGDLYEQYF.

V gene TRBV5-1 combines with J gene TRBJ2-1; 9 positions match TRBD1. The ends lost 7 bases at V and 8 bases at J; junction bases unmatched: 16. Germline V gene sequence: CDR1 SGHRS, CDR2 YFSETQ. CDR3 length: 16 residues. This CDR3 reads CASGVMTGGGFHEQFF. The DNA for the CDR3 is TGCGCCAGCGGAGTAATGACAGGGGGTGGATTCCATGAGCAGTTCTTC.

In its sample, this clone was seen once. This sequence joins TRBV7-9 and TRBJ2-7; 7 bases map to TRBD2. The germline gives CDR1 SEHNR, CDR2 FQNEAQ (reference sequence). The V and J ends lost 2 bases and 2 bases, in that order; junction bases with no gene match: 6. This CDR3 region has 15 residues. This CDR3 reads CASSLSGTGAYEQYF. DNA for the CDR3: TGTGCCAGCAGCTTAAGCGGGACGGGGGCCTACGAGCAGTACTTC.

CDR3 residues: CASSLPNTDTQYF. In DNA, the CDR3 is TGTGCCAGCAGCTTGCCTAACACAGATACGCAGTATTTT. V and J are TRBV5-4 and TRBJ2-3; D remains ambiguous. V was pared by 1 base and J by 2 bases, with 5 bases between. The length of the CDR3 is 13 residues. Per the germline V gene, CDR1 is SGHNT and CDR2 is YYREEE (reference sequence).

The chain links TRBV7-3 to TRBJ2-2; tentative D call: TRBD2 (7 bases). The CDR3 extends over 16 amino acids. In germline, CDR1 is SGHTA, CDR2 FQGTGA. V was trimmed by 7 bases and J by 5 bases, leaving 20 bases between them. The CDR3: CASTPGGGVRTGELFF. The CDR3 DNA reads TGTGCCAGCACCCCTGGAGGGGGGGTTCGAACCGGGGAGCTGTTTTTT.

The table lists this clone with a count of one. DNA of the CDR3: TGTGCCAGCAGAATGCAGGGGATGCGAAGCTACGAGCAGTACTTC. Translated, it gives CASRMQGMRSYEQYF. The V call is TRBV28, the J call TRBJ2-7; a possible D gene is TRBD1 (6 bases). This CDR3 spans 15 amino acids. Trimming stripped 6 bases from V and 3 bases from J, with 18 bases between. Germline loops: CDR1 MDHEN, CDR2 SYDVKM.

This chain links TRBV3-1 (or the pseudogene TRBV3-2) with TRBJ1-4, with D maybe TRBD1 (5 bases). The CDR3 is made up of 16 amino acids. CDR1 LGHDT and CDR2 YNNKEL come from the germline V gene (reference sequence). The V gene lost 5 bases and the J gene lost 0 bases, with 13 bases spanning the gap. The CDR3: CASSVGGGTTNEKLFF. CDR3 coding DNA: TGTGCCAGCAGCGTGGGCGGGGGTACAACTAATGAAAAACTGTTTTTT.

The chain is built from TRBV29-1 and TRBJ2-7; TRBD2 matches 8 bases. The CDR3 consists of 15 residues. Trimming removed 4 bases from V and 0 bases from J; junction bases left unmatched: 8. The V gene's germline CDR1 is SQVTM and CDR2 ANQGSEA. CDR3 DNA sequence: TGCAGCGTTGCCCATCCCGGGAGGGTCTCCTACGAGCAGTACTTC. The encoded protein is CSVAHPGRVSYEQYF.

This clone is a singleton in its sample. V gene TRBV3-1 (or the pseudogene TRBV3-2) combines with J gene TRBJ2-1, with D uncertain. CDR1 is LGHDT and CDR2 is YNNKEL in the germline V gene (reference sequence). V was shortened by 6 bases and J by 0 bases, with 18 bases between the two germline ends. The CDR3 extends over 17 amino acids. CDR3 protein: CASRSIVTGSSYNEQFF. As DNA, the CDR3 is TGTGCCAGCAGATCCATTGTAACCGGTAGCTCCTACAATGAGCAGTTCTTC.

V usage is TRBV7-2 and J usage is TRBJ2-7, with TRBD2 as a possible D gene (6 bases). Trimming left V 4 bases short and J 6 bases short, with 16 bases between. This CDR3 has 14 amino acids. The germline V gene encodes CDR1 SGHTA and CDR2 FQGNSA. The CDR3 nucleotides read TGTGCCAGCAGCTCCAGATCTGGGGGGAGCGAGCAGTACTTC. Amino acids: CASSSRSGGSEQYF.

The CDR3 region has the DNA TGTGCCAGCAGCTTTGGGGGACAGTACACAGATACGCAGTATTTT. It translates to CASSFGGQYTDTQYF. The V call is TRBV5-8, the J call TRBJ2-3; 7 bases line up with TRBD1. CDR1 is SGHTS, CDR2 YDEGEE, per germline. The CDR3 length is 15 residues. Trimming cost V 2 bases and J 2 bases; bases outside gene matches: 5.

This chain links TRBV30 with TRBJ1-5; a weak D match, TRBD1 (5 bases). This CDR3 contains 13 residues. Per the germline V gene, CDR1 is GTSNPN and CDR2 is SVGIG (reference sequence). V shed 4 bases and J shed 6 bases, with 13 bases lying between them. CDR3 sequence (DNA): TGTGCCTGGACCTCACAGGCAGGTCAGCCCCAGCATTTT. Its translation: CAWTSQAGQPQHF.

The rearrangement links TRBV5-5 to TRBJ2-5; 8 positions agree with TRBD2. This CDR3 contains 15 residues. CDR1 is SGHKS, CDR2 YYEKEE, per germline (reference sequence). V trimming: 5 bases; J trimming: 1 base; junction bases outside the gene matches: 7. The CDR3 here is CASSSGTSIQETQYF. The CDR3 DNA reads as TGTGCCAGCAGTTCCGGGACTAGTATCCAAGAGACCCAGTACTTC.

CDR3 in amino acids: CASSGQGAGANVLTF. The CDR3 DNA is TGTGCCAGCAGTGGACAGGGTGCTGGGGCCAACGTCCTGACTTTC. The genes are TRBV25-1 and TRBJ2-6, with 7 bases aligning to TRBD1. This CDR3 contains 15 residues. Germline-derived CDR1 and CDR2 are MGHDK and SYGVNS. Losses at the gene ends were 4 bases for V and 2 bases for J; bases not matched to a gene: 2.

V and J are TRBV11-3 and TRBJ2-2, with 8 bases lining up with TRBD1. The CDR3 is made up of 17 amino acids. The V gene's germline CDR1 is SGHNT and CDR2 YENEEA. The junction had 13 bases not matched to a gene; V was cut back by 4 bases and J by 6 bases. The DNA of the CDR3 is TGTGCCAGCAGCTCCATTCCCGGACAGGGCGGCGCCGGGGAGCTGTTTTTT. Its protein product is CASSSIPGQGGAGELFF. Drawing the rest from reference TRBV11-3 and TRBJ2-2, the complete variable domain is EAGVVQSPRYKIIEKKQPVAFWCNPISGHNTLYWYLQNLGQGPELLIRYENEEAVDDSQLPKDRFSAERLKGVDSTLKIQPAELGDSAVYLCASSSIPGQGGAGELFFGEGSRLTVL.

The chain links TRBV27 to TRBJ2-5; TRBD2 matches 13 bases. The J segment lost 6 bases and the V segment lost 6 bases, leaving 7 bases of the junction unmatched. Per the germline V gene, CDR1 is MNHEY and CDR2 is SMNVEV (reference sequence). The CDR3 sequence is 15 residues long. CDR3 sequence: CASSTLAGGAKTQYF. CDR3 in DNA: TGTGCCAGCAGCACACTAGCGGGGGGGGCAAAGACCCAGTACTTC.

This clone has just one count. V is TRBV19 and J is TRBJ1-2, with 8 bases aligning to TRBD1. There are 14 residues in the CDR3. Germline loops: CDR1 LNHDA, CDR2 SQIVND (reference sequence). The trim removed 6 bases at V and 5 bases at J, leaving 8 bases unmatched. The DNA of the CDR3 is TGTGCCAGTAGGCCGACAGGGGCGGGGTATGGCTACACCTTC. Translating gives CASRPTGAGYGYTF.

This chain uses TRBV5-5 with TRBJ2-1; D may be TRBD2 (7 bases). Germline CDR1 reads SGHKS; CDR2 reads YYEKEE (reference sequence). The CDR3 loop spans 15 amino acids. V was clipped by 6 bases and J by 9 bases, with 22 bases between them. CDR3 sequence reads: CASTSLGGGTGEQFF. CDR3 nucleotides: TGTGCCAGCACCTCCCTGGGAGGGGGGACGGGTGAGCAGTTCTTC.